These 22 T cell receptor beta chains were sequenced from one sample in a study of T cells after yellow fever vaccination. One entry per CDR3 protein results from TCRdb running MiXCR on the 5' RACE reads. This sample has a few hundred thousand distinct CDR3 sequences, with less than 9% found just once. Specimen: CD4+ T cells sorted from PBMCs, collected 15 days after the yellow fever booster vaccination. These receptors all stem from a man under 40 who received the YFV17D yellow fever vaccine.

This clonotype was seen a few times. The chain combines TRBV6-1 with TRBJ2-3, with 7 bases that match TRBD2. Per germline, CDR1 MNHNS and CDR2 SASEGT. The CDR3 has 17 residues. The trim removed 4 bases at V and 3 bases at J, leaving 13 bases unmatched. CDR3 nucleotides: TGTGCCAGCAGTGCCGGACTAGTTTCAATTGAAACAGATACGCAGTATTTT. Translation gives CASSAGLVSIETDTQYF.

The V and J genes are TRBV7-2 and TRBJ2-5; TRBD2 aligns across 9 bases. This CDR3 has 15 amino acids. Unmatched junction bases numbered 9, after V lost 5 bases and J lost 5 bases. Per the germline V gene, CDR1 is SGHTA and CDR2 is FQGNSA. The CDR3 bases are TGTGCCAGCAGCGCGACTAGCGGAGGGGGGGAGACCCAGTACTTC. Amino acid sequence: CASSATSGGGETQYF.

This clonotype has more than one count but fewer than ten. V and J are TRBV27 and TRBJ2-7; 10 bases map to TRBD1. The length of the CDR3 is 15 residues. The germline V gene has CDR1 MNHEY and CDR2 SMNVEV (reference sequence). Germline trimming cut 3 bases from V and 6 bases from J; bases unmatched to any gene: 8. CDR3 protein: CASSFSVGQGVEQYF. In DNA, the CDR3 is TGTGCCAGCAGTTTTTCCGTTGGACAGGGGGTCGAGCAGTACTTC.

This clonotype was counted only a few times. The chain employs TRBV11-2 and TRBJ2-6; D uncertain. CDR1 and CDR2 from the germline V gene are SGHAT and FQNNGV. This CDR3 has 16 amino acids. Trimming cost V 5 bases and J 1 base, with 12 bases left between them. The CDR3 loop is CASSPLLVSGANVLTF. CDR3 sequence (DNA): TGTGCCAGCAGCCCCCTACTGGTTTCTGGGGCCAACGTCCTGACTTTC.

This clonotype occurred a few times. This rearrangement joins TRBV20-1 to TRBJ1-2; D not certain. The germline V gene encodes CDR1 DFQATT and CDR2 SNEGSKA (reference sequence). V was pared by 6 bases and J by 2 bases, with 13 bases between. The CDR3 is made up of 13 amino acids. Here the CDR3 reads CSARLGINYGYTF. The CDR3 coding sequence is TGCAGTGCCCGACTCGGGATCAACTATGGCTACACCTTC.

DNA for the CDR3: TGTGCCAGCAGCTTAGTCGTCGGGATGCGTGAAAAACTGTTTTTT. Its protein is CASSLVVGMREKLFF. The rearrangement joins TRBV7-2 to TRBJ1-4, with D uncertain. Germline CDR1 reads SGHTA; CDR2 reads FQGNSA. The CDR3 totals 15 residues. Trimming removed 1 base at V and 7 bases at J, with 13 bases between.

The chain employs TRBV28 and TRBJ2-7; D perhaps matches TRBD2 (6 bases). The CDR3 runs to 13 residues. Deletions cut 4 bases from V and 7 bases from J, with 14 bases between. Germline lookup yields CDR1 MDHEN and CDR2 SYDVKM. CDR3 in amino acids: CASSSGVEGEQYF. The DNA for the CDR3 is TGTGCCAGCAGTTCGGGGGTGGAGGGGGAGCAGTACTTC.

This chain's CDR3 is CASSVEGLSDTQYF. The CDR3 DNA reads TGTGCCAGCAGCGTAGAGGGACTATCAGATACGCAGTATTTT. The chain uses TRBV9 and TRBJ2-3; 7 bases align to TRBD2. Germline V gives CDR1 SGDLS, CDR2 YYNGEE. Trimming took 0 bases from V and 4 from J; bases not matched to a gene: 2. CDR3 length: 14 amino acids.

This chain uses TRBV20-1 with TRBJ2-7; tentative D call: TRBD2 (5 bases). V was shortened by 4 bases and J by 2 bases, with 15 bases between the two germline ends. Germline V gene lookup returns CDR1 DFQATT and CDR2 SNEGSKA (reference sequence). The CDR3 extends over 14 amino acids. CDR3 sequence: CSATSNRVTYEQYF. In DNA, the CDR3 is TGCAGTGCTACTAGCAACCGAGTCACCTACGAGCAGTACTTC.

This clonotype appeared many times. The chain employs TRBV7-9 and TRBJ2-3; D not certain. The V and J ends lost 5 bases and 2 bases respectively, with 5 bases between them. In germline, CDR1 is SEHNR, CDR2 FQNEAQ (reference sequence). The CDR3 extends over 12 amino acids. CDR3 amino acids: CASSPATDTQYF. In DNA form, the CDR3 reads TGTGCCAGCAGCCCAGCCACAGATACGCAGTATTTT.

This clonotype was seen a handful of times. The V gene is TRBV10-3, the J gene TRBJ1-3, with D uncertain. Per germline, CDR1 ENHRY and CDR2 SYGVKD. The CDR3 is 16 residues long. Trimming cost V 4 bases and J 0 bases, with 13 bases left between them. CDR3 coding DNA: TGTGCCATCAGTGCCCTCGGGGAAAGCTCTGGAAACACCATATATTTT. Its translation is CAISALGESSGNTIYF.

The CDR3: CSAPVQRENSEQYF. CDR3 DNA sequence: TGCAGTGCCCCAGTCCAGCGGGAGAATAGCGAGCAGTACTTC. The chain joins TRBV20-1 to TRBJ2-7; the match to TRBD2 covers 8 bases. Unmatched junction bases numbered 13, after V lost 6 bases and J lost 6 bases. Germline values: CDR1 DFQATT, CDR2 SNEGSKA (reference sequence). This CDR3 has 14 residues.

To note about this clonotype: A read error may be the cause here, since a much bigger clone is one base away. V usage is TRBV7-2 and J usage is TRBJ2-3; a possible D gene is TRBD2 (6 bases). Trimming took 4 bases from V and 4 from J, leaving 18 bases between them. This CDR3 contains 16 residues. Germline loops: CDR1 SGHTA, CDR2 FQGNSA. This CDR3 reads CASSSRGGCGADTQYF. In DNA, the CDR3 is TGTGCCAGCAGCTCGCGCGGAGGGTGTGGTGCAGATACGCAGTATTTT.

The table lists this clonotype with many counts. V and J are TRBV6-1 and TRBJ2-7, with TRBD2 matching over 12 bases. J was trimmed by 3 bases and V by 7 bases; bases with no gene match: 7. This CDR3 is 15 amino acids long. The germline CDR1 and CDR2 sequences are MNHNS and SASEGT. CDR3 DNA sequence: TGTGCCAGCACTCCACTAGCGGGAGGTGACTACGAGCAGTACTTC. Encoded protein: CASTPLAGGDYEQYF.

The J gene is TRBJ1-1, the V gene TRBV12-3 or TRBV12-4; the match to TRBD1 covers 7 bases. V was pared by 5 bases and J by 1 base, with 7 bases of the junction left unmatched. This CDR3 comprises 15 residues. DNA of the CDR3: TGTGCCAGCAGTCCCCTCGGGACAGCGAACACTGAAGCTTTCTTT. Amino acids: CASSPLGTANTEAFF.

This clonotype was observed at least ten times. The rearrangement joins TRBV2 to TRBJ2-2; D perhaps matches TRBD1 (6 bases). Germline V lookup: CDR1 SNHLY, CDR2 FYNNEI. Between the trimmed V and J ends, which lost 7 bases and 4 bases, there was a span of 10 bases. The CDR3 spans 13 residues. CDR3 region: CASNTGSTGELFF. In DNA form, the CDR3 reads TGTGCCAGCAATACAGGGTCCACCGGGGAGCTGTTTTTT. Complete variable domain (other parts from reference TRBV2 and TRBJ2-2): EPEVTQTPSHQVTQMGQEVILRCVPISNHLYFYWYRQILGQKVEFLVSFYNNEISEKSEIFDDQFSVERPDGSNFTLKIRSTKLEDSAMYFCASNTGSTGELFFGEGSRLTVL.

A few counts support this clonotype. This rearrangement joins TRBV7-2 to TRBJ1-2, with D uncertain. CDR1 SGHTA and CDR2 FQGNSA come from the germline V gene. The CDR3 is made up of 13 amino acids. The V and J ends lost 6 bases and 4 bases respectively, with 12 bases between them. CDR3 loop: CASSFGISYGYTF. The CDR3 nucleotides are TGTGCCAGCAGTTTCGGGATTAGCTATGGCTACACCTTC. The full variable domain, in which reference TRBV7-2 and TRBJ1-2 provide the parts outside the CDR3, is GAGVSQSPSNKVTEKGKDVELRCDPISGHTALYWYRQSLGQGLEFLIYFQGNSAPDKSGLPSDRFSAERTGGSVSTLTIQRTQQEDSAVYLCASSFGISYGYTFGSGTRLTVV.

This clonotype was counted a few times. The rearrangement uses TRBV10-3 and TRBJ2-6; D unclear. The CDR3 runs to 17 residues. The germline V gene encodes CDR1 ENHRY and CDR2 SYGVKD. V was trimmed by 8 bases and J by 1 base, leaving 18 bases between them. The CDR3 DNA follows: TGTGCCATCGGTACCGGACGGATTATTTCTGGGGCCAACGTCCTGACTTTC. As protein: CAIGTGRIISGANVLTF.

The rearrangement uses TRBV11-2 and TRBJ1-1, with no clear D. Deletions cut 1 base from V and 4 bases from J, with 13 bases between. This CDR3 contains 15 residues. Germline V gene data show CDR1 as SGHAT and CDR2 as FQNNGV. The CDR3 loop is CASSLVVLGGTEAFF. For the CDR3, the DNA is TGTGCCAGCAGCTTAGTTGTGCTAGGCGGCACTGAAGCTTTCTTT.

The chain couples TRBV27 to TRBJ2-4; 7 positions agree with TRBD2. The CDR3 is 16 residues long. Germline loops: CDR1 MNHEY, CDR2 SMNVEV (reference sequence). V trimming: 3 bases; J trimming: 6 bases; junction bases outside the gene matches: 11. The CDR3 is CASSLSRWGGGNIQYF. The CDR3 DNA follows: TGTGCCAGCAGTTTGTCCCGTTGGGGGGGTGGAAACATTCAGTACTTC.

In regard to this clonotype: Germline and junction disagree at one end, which may indicate a read error. This chain uses TRBV9 with TRBJ2-4, with D maybe TRBD2 (5 bases). CDR1 and CDR2 (germline): SGDLS, YYNGEE. The CDR3 is made up of 15 amino acids. CDR3 DNA: TGTGCCAGCAGCGTAGCCGGGCTAGCCAATAACATTCAGTACTTC. Translated, it gives CASSVAGLANNIQYF.

V usage is TRBV6-2 or TRBV6-3 and J usage is TRBJ2-7; 7 bases are a match to TRBD2. Germline V gene data show CDR1 as MNHEY and CDR2 as SVGEGT. The CDR3 is made up of 15 amino acids. The V gene end was trimmed by 0 bases and the J gene end by 0 bases; junction bases not matched to a gene: 2. CDR3 protein: CASSYSREVSYEQYF. CDR3 sequence (DNA): TGTGCCAGCAGTTACTCACGGGAGGTCTCCTACGAGCAGTACTTC.